Below, one T cell receptor beta chain is given with its context. This entry belongs to a study of shared T cell receptors in the human thymus. The CDR3 contains 15 residues. The V end was cut by 3 bases, the J end by 1 base, with 10 bases between. Germline-derived CDR1 and CDR2 are SEHNR and FQNEAQ (reference sequence). Using immunoSEQ multiplex PCR, the repertoire was profiled, and TCRdb retains in-frame clones only, with some absent. The table lists hundreds of thousands of clones, around 89% of them singletons. Separately, the same data were catalogued under a study of human thymus T cells. Per that paper: Repertoires sampled from thymus and blood appeared biased in V and J gene usage. Highly overlapping thymic repertoires in unrelated individuals were reported by related research.

The chain is built from TRBV7-9 and TRBJ1-3, with D unresolved. This clonotype was sampled from a boy younger than two with a congenital heart defect. The sequencing input was thymocytes. CDR3 in DNA: TGTGCCAGCAGCTTGACGGGAGAATCTGGAAACACCATATATTTT. Its translation: CASSLTGESGNTIYF.